The 15 T cell receptor beta chains below all came from one sample that was sequenced in a study of shared clonotypes between healthy human individuals. Measured with immunoSEQ multiplex PCR; TCRdb has only the in-frame clones, and not every one. The sample has around 600,000 clones, 85% to 95% seen once. Cells designated naive CD8 were CD45RO-negative and were positively selected for CCR7, with terminally differentiated effector memory CD45RA+ cells excluded. Sequencing was performed on naive CD8+ T cells sorted from blood. All receptors derive from a woman in her twenties or thirties in good health.

The chain employs TRBV18 and TRBJ2-7, with TRBD2 as a possible D gene (6 bases). Per germline, CDR1 KGHSH and CDR2 LQKENI. Trimming removed 0 bases from V and 5 bases from J, with 17 bases in between. This CDR3 region has 16 residues. DNA of the CDR3: TGTGCCAGCTCACCACCGGAGGGGAGCCTAGAAAACGAGCAGTACTTC. Encoded protein: CASSPPEGSLENEQYF.

This clone was counted once. The rearrangement uses TRBV4-2 and TRBJ1-1; 7 bases agree with TRBD1. Trimming cost V 3 bases and J 1 base; bases outside gene matches: 8. CDR3 length: 16 amino acids. In germline, CDR1 is LGHNA, CDR2 YNFKEQ. The CDR3 region is CASSHGPGTENTEAFF. In nucleotides, the CDR3 is TGTGCCAGCAGCCATGGCCCCGGGACAGAGAACACTGAAGCTTTCTTT.

The chain combines TRBV6-5 with TRBJ1-1, with TRBD1 as a possible D gene (5 bases). The germline V and J ends were trimmed by 8 bases and 2 bases, with 9 bases remaining between them. The germline gives CDR1 MNHEY, CDR2 SVGAGI. The CDR3 contains 12 residues. CDR3: CASGGANTEAFF. The DNA of the CDR3 is TGTGCCAGCGGTGGGGCCAACACTGAAGCTTTCTTT.

The V and J genes are TRBV6-1 and TRBJ1-2, with 10 positions matching TRBD1. The CDR3 runs to 16 residues. V lost 4 bases to trimming and J lost 7 bases; unmatched junction nucleotides: 12. CDR1 is MNHNS, CDR2 SASEGT, per germline. CDR3 DNA sequence: TGTGCCAGCAGTGCCTTCCAGGGACAGGGGTCGGGTGGCTACACCTTC. This translates into CASSAFQGQGSGGYTF.

The V gene is TRBV6-5, the J gene TRBJ2-2; the match to TRBD2 covers 10 bases. The junction had 4 bases not matched to a gene; V was cut back by 6 bases and J by 3 bases. The CDR3 has 15 amino acids. CDR1 is MNHEY, CDR2 SVGAGI, per germline. CDR3: CASSYGLADTGELFF. The CDR3 coding sequence is TGTGCCAGCAGCTACGGACTAGCGGACACCGGGGAGCTGTTTTTT.

This clone was counted a single time. The rearrangement joins TRBV28 to TRBJ1-2, with a tentative D call TRBD1 (6 bases). The CDR3 loop spans 14 amino acids. V lost 3 bases and J lost 2, with 10 bases in between. The germline V gene encodes CDR1 MDHEN and CDR2 SYDVKM. The chain's CDR3 is CASSLDSWNYGYTF. The CDR3 DNA reads TGTGCCAGCAGTTTGGACAGCTGGAACTATGGCTACACCTTC.

V and J are TRBV28 and TRBJ1-2, with D possibly TRBD1 on 5 matching bases. V was trimmed by 2 bases and J by 6 bases, leaving 10 bases between them. Germline values: CDR1 MDHEN, CDR2 SYDVKM. The CDR3 consists of 13 residues. The CDR3, as DNA: TGTGCCAGCAGTTTAGGAGGGGCTAATGGCTACACCTTC. This sequence encodes CASSLGGANGYTF.

With regard to this clone: This same CDR3 is encoded by further DNA sequences in the sample. The chain carries TRBV13 and TRBJ2-7, with 11 nucleotides matching TRBD2. The CDR3 runs to 15 residues. Trimming at V came to 5 bases and at J to 1 base, leaving 4 bases not matched to a gene. Germline V gives CDR1 PRHDT, CDR2 FYEKMQ (reference sequence). CDR3 sequence reads: CASSQGLAGSYEQYF. In nucleotides, the CDR3 is TGTGCCAGCAGCCAAGGACTAGCGGGTTCCTACGAGCAGTACTTC.

The V gene is TRBV12-5, the J gene TRBJ1-1; possible D gene TRBD1, 6 bases. Trimming removed 2 bases at V and 4 bases at J, with 14 bases between. The CDR3 contains 15 residues. Germline CDR1 reads LGHNT; CDR2 reads FRNRAP. The CDR3 DNA reads as TGTGCTAGTGGTTTGACCCCACAGGGTACCACTGAAGCTTTCTTT. It codes for CASGLTPQGTTEAFF.

The rearrangement uses TRBV6-1 and TRBJ2-7; no clear D. There are 13 residues in the CDR3. The germline V gene has CDR1 MNHNS and CDR2 SASEGT. Trimming took 4 bases from V and 4 from J, leaving 11 bases between them. The CDR3 region is CASSVHLKYEQYF. CDR3 DNA: TGTGCCAGCAGTGTACACCTCAAGTACGAGCAGTACTTC.

V and J are TRBV7-9 and TRBJ1-2; D possibly corresponds to TRBD1 (6 bases). This CDR3 has 15 amino acids. Per the germline V gene, CDR1 is SEHNR and CDR2 is FQNEAQ (reference sequence). V was pared by 3 bases and J by 0 bases, with 11 bases between. Here the CDR3 DNA reads TGTGCCAGCAGCTTTACAGGGTTAGCTAACTATGGCTACACCTTC. Translation gives CASSFTGLANYGYTF.

The rearrangement links TRBV7-9 to TRBJ2-1, with D perhaps TRBD2 (5 bases). V dropped 3 bases and J dropped 3 bases, with 12 bases sitting between them. Germline V gene sequence: CDR1 SEHNR, CDR2 FQNEAQ (reference sequence). This CDR3 is 15 amino acids long. DNA of the CDR3: TGTGCCAGCAGCTTTCCGAGCGGAGTCTACAATGAGCAGTTCTTC. Residues: CASSFPSGVYNEQFF.

V is TRBV18 and J is TRBJ2-1; tentatively, D is TRBD2 (6 bases). V was shortened by 2 bases and J by 4 bases, with 18 bases between the two germline ends. Germline V gene data show CDR1 as KGHSH and CDR2 as LQKENI. The CDR3 extends over 17 amino acids. In DNA, the CDR3 is TGTGCCAGCTCACCAATCCCGCCGGGAGTAACTTACAATGAGCAGTTCTTC. This sequence encodes CASSPIPPGVTYNEQFF.

The chain couples TRBV7-6 to TRBJ1-1, with D perhaps matching TRBD1 (5 bases). V lost 1 base and J 2 bases, leaving 11 bases between the germline ends. Germline lookup yields CDR1 SGHVS and CDR2 FNYEAQ. This CDR3 spans 15 amino acids. The CDR3 reads CASSLETARNTEAFF. Here the CDR3 DNA reads TGTGCCAGCAGCTTAGAGACAGCGCGAAACACTGAAGCTTTCTTT.

The chain is built from TRBV2 and TRBJ2-1; tentatively, D is TRBD2 (5 bases). CDR3 length equals 13 residues. Germline loops: CDR1 SNHLY, CDR2 FYNNEI. V was shortened by 6 bases and J by 8 bases, with 14 bases between the two germline ends. The CDR3 nucleotides read TGTGCCAGCAGCGGCGGGTCGTGGCATGAGCAGTTCTTC. The encoded protein is CASSGGSWHEQFF.